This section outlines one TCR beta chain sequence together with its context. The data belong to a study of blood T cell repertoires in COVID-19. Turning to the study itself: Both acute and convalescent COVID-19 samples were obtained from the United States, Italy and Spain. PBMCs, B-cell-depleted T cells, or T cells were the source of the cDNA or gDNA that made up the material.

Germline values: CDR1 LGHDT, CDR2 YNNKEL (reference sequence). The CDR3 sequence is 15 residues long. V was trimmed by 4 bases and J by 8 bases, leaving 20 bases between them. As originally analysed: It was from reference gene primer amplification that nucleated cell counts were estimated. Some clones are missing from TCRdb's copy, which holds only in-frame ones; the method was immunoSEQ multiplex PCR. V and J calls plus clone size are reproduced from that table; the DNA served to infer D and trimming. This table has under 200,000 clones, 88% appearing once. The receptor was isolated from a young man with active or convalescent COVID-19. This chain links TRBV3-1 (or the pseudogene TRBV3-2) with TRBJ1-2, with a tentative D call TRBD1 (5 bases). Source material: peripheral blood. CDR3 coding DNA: TGTGCCAGCAGCCGACCTACCGACAGATTCGGCGGCTACACCTTC. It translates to CASSRPTDRFGGYTF.